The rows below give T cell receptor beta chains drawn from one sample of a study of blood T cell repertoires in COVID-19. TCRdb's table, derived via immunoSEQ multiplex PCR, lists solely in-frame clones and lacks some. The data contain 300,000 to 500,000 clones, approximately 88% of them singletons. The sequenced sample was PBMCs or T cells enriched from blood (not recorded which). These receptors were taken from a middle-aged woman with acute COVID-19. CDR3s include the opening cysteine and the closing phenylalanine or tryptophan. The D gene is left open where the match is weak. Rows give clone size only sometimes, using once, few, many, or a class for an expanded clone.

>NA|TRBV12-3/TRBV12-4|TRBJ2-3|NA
CASSFPLDTQYF
TGTGCCAGCAGTTTTCCGTTAGATACGCAGTATTTT
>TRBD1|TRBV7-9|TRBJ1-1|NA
CASSVDRGRGEAFF
TGTGCCAGCAGCGTCGACAGGGGGCGGGGTGAAGCTTTCTTT
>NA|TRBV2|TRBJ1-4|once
CASSPAGLRREKLFF
TGTGCCAGCAGCCCGGCAGGGCTCAGACGGGAAAAACTGTTTTTT
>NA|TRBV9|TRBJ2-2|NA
CASSARAGKNTGELFF
TGTGCCAGCAGCGCGCGCGCAGGGAAGAACACCGGGGAGCTGTTTTTT
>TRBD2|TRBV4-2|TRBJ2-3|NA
CASRRTSGVTDTQYF
TGTGCCAGCAGGCGGACTAGCGGGGTAACAGATACGCAGTATTTT
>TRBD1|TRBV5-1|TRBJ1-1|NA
CASTPLGQGASNTEAFF
TGCGCCAGCACCCCTTTGGGACAGGGGGCGTCGAACACTGAAGCTTTCTTT
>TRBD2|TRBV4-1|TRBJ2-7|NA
CASSPPAGGQYEQYF
TGCGCCAGCAGCCCCCCGGCGGGGGGGCAGTACGAGCAGTACTTC
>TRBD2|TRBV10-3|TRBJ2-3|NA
CAISESGLAGADTQYF
TGTGCCATCAGTGAGTCAGGCCTAGCGGGGGCAGATACGCAGTATTTT
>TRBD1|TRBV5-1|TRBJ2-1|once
CASSRDRDEQFF
TGCGCCAGCAGCCGGGACAGGGATGAGCAGTTCTTC
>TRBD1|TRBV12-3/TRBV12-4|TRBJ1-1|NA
CASSLTGTEAFF
TGTGCCAGCAGTTTGACAGGGACTGAAGCTTTCTTT
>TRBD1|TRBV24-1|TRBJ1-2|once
CATSDFGTDYGYTF
TGTGCCACCAGTGATTTTGGGACAGACTATGGCTACACCTTC
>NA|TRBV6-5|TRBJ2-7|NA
CASSYRQTNAYEQYF
TGTGCCAGCAGTTACCGGCAGACAAACGCCTACGAGCAGTACTTC
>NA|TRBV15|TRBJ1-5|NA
CATSTRTGNQPQHF
TGTGCCACCAGCACCCGAACAGGGAATCAGCCCCAGCATTTT
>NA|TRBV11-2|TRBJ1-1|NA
CASSPRFGESTEAFF
TGTGCCAGCAGCCCCCGTTTCGGGGAAAGTACTGAAGCTTTCTTT
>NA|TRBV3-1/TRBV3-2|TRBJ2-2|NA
CASTYSGELFF
TGTGCCAGCACCTATTCCGGGGAGCTGTTTTTT
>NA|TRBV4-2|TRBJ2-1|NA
CASSQFLRNEQFF
TGTGCCAGCAGCCAATTTCTGAGGAATGAGCAGTTCTTC
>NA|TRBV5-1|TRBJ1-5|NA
CASLGGGNQPQHF
TGCGCCAGCCTTGGCGGCGGCAATCAGCCCCAGCATTTT
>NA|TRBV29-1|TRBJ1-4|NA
CSVNEGTLTNEKLFF
TGCAGCGTTAACGAGGGTACTTTGACTAATGAAAAACTGTTTTTT
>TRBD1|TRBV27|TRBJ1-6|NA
CASSLTGQGVWETPLHF
TGTGCCAGCAGTTTAACGGGACAGGGCGTGTGGGAGACACCCCTCCACTTT
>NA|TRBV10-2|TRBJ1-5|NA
CASARGGERSPQHF
TGCGCCAGCGCGAGGGGGGGGGAGAGGAGTCCCCAGCATTTT
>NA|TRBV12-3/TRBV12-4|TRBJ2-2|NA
CASTRDTGELFF
TGTGCCAGCACCCGTGACACCGGGGAGCTGTTTTTT
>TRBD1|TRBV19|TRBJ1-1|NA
CASSTDRGPGTEAFF
TGTGCCAGTAGTACGGACAGGGGGCCGGGCACTGAAGCTTTCTTT
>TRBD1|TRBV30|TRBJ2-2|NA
CAWRTRDRGTGELFF
TGTGCCTGGAGGACCCGGGACAGGGGGACCGGGGAGCTGTTTTTT
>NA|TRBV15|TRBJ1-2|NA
CATSRVGGISYGYTF
TGTGCCACCAGCAGAGTGGGGGGGATCTCCTATGGCTACACCTTC
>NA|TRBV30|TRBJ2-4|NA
CAWSPDSNIQYF
TGTGCCTGGAGTCCGGACTCGAACATTCAGTACTTC
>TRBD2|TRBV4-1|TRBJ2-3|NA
CASSQVLKGAGGDTDTQYF
TGCGCCAGCAGCCAAGTGCTTAAAGGGGCGGGGGGCGACACAGATACGCAGTATTTT
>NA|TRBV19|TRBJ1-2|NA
CASSFQGANYGYTF
TGTGCCAGTAGTTTCCAGGGCGCTAACTATGGCTACACCTTC